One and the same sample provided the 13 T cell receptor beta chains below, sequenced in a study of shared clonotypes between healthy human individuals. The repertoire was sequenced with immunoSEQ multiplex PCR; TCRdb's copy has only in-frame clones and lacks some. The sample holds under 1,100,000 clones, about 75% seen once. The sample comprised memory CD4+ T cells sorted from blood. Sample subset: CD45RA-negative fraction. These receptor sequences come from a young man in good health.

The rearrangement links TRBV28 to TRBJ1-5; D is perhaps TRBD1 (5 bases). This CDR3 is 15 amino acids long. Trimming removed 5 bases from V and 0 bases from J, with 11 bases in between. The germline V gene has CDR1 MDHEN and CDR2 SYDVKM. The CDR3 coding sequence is TGTGCCAGCAGTCGCCCCAGGGTTAGCAATCAGCCCCAGCATTTT. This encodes CASSRPRVSNQPQHF.

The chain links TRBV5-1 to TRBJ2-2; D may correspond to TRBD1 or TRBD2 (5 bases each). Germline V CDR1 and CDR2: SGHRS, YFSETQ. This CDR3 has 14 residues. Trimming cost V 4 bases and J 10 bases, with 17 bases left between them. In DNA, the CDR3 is TGCGCCAGCAGCCAACCGGGGACGGCCGCGGAGCTGTTTTTT. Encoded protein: CASSQPGTAAELFF. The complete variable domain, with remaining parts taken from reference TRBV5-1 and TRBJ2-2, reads KAGVTQTPRYLIKTRGQQVTLSCSPISGHRSVSWYQQTPGQGLQFLFEYFSETQRNKGNFPGRFSGRQFSNSRSEMNVSTLELGDSALYLCASSQPGTAAELFFGEGSRLTVL.

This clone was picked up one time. The CDR3 bases are TGTGCCAGTAGTATGGGACAGGGGGCTGAGACCCAGTACTTC. This encodes CASSMGQGAETQYF. The chain links TRBV19 to TRBJ2-5, with 12 bases aligning to TRBD1. The CDR3 has 14 residues. Unmatched junction bases numbered 1, after V lost 3 bases and J lost 5 bases. Germline V gene sequence: CDR1 LNHDA, CDR2 SQIVND (reference sequence).

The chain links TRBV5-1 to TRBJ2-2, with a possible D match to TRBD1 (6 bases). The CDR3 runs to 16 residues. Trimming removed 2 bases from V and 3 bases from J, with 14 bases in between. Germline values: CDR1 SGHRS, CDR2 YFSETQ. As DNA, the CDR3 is TGCGCCAGCAGCTTACTACAGGGTACGGACACCGGGGAGCTGTTTTTT. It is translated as CASSLLQGTDTGELFF.

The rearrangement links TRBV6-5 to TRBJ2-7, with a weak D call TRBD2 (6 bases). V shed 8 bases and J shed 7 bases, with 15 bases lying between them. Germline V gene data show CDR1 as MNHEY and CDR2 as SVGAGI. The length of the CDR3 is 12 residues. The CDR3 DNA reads TGTGCCAGCGGGACTCCCCGTTCGGAGCAGTACTTC. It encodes CASGTPRSEQYF.

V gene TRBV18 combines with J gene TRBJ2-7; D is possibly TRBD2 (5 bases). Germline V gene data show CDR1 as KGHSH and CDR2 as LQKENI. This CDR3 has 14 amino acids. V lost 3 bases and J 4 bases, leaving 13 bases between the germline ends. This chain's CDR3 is CASSPREGKYEQYF. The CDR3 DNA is TGTGCCAGCTCACCGAGGGAAGGGAAATACGAGCAGTACTTC.

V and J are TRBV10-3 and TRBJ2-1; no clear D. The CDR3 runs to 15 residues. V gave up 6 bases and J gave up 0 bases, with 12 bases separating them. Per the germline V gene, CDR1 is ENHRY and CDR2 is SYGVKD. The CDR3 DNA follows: TGTGCCATCAGGCGTCTAGGAAGCTCCTACAATGAGCAGTTCTTC. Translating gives CAIRRLGSSYNEQFF.

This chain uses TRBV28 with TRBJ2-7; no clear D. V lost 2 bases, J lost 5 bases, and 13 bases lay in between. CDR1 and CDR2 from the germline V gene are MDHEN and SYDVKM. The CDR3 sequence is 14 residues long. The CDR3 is CASSLDVGRDEQYF. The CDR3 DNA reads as TGTGCCAGCAGTTTAGATGTGGGCCGGGACGAGCAGTACTTC.

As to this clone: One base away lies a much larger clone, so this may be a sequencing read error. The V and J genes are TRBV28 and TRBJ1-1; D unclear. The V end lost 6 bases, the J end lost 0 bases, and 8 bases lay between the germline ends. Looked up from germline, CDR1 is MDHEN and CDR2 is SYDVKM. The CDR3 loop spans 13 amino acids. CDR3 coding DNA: TGTGCCAGCAGCCCAAATTTGAACACTGAAGCTTTCTTT. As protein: CASSPNLNTEAFF.

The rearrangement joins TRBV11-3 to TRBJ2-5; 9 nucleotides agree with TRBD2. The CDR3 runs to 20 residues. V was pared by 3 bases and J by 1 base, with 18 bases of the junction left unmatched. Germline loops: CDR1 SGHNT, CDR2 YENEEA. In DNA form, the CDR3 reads TGTGCCAGCAGCTTCCGGAGATCCCGCAACCAACTAGCGGGCCAAGAGACCCAGTACTTC. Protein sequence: CASSFRRSRNQLAGQETQYF.

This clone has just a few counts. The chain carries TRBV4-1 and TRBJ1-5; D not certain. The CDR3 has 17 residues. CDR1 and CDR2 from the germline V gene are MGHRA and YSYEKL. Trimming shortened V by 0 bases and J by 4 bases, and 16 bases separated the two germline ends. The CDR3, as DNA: TGCGCCAGCAGCCAAGATCCTCGGTGGCAGGAAAATCAGCCCCAGCATTTT. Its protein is CASSQDPRWQENQPQHF.

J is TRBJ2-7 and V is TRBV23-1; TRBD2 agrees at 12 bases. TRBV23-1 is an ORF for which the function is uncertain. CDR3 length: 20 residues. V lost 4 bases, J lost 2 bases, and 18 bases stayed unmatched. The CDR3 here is CASSRRGGLAGGPRTYEQYF. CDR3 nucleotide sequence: TGCGCCAGCAGTCGGAGAGGTGGGCTAGCGGGAGGGCCCCGAACCTACGAGCAGTACTTC.

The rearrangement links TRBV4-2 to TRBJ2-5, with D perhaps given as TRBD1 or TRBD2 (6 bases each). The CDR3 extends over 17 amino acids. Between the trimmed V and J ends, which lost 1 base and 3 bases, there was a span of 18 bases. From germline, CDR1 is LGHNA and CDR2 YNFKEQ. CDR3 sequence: CASSQGSIMRDKETQYF. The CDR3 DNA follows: TGTGCCAGCAGCCAAGGATCGATCATGCGGGACAAAGAGACCCAGTACTTC.